This T cell receptor beta chain was profiled in a study of T cell responses to AZD1222 COVID-19 vaccine. This clone was found a few times. This CDR3 region has 11 residues. V was clipped by 1 base and J by 5 bases, with 1 base between them. Measured with immunoSEQ multiplex PCR; TCRdb has only the in-frame clones, and not every one. The table lists around 99,000 clones, 90% to 95% of them singletons. This material consisted of peripheral blood, taken on day 0 of AZD1222 vaccination. The TCR sequence derives from an adult in good health. The chain recombines TRBV12-3 or TRBV12-4 with TRBJ2-3; D is unresolved. The DNA of the CDR3 is TGTGCCAGCAGTTTAGTAGATACGCAGTATTTT. This encodes CASSLVDTQYF.